These 9 T cell receptor beta chains share one sample of origin, sequenced in a study of blood T cell repertoires in COVID-19. Profiling relied on immunoSEQ multiplex PCR, and the TCRdb table lists in-frame clones only, not all of them. The sample holds 87,000 or so clones, around 87% seen once. Specimen: peripheral blood. These receptor sequences come from a human donor with acute or convalescent COVID-19. The donor label of this sample is uncertain.

The chain links TRBV2 to TRBJ2-5; D gene ambiguous. This CDR3 has 14 amino acids. Germline CDR1 and CDR2: SNHLY and FYNNEI. V lost 3 bases and J lost 5, with 13 bases in between. This chain's CDR3 is CASSDSDPGETQYF. In DNA, the CDR3 is TGTGCCAGCAGTGATAGTGACCCAGGCGAGACCCAGTACTTC.

The J gene is TRBJ1-2, the V gene TRBV6-5, with D tentatively TRBD1 (6 bases). The CDR3 has 14 residues. Germline-derived CDR1 and CDR2 are MNHEY and SVGAGI. The ends were cut back, 0 bases at V and 6 bases at J, with 11 bases in the middle. CDR3: CASSYSQGHDGYTF. The CDR3 nucleotides read TGTGCCAGCAGTTACTCGCAGGGACACGATGGCTACACCTTC.

The rearrangement links TRBV5-1 to TRBJ2-3, with a tentative D call TRBD1 (5 bases). Germline-derived CDR1 and CDR2 are SGHRS and YFSETQ. With 0 bases removed from V and 3 bases from J, the gap between germline ends came to 14 bases. CDR3 length equals 16 residues. In DNA form, the CDR3 reads TGCGCCAGCAGCTTGGAGAAGGGGCTGCGGACAGATACGCAGTATTTT. Its protein is CASSLEKGLRTDTQYF.

The V and J genes are TRBV11-2 and TRBJ2-3; 10 bases match TRBD2. There are 16 residues in the CDR3. Losses at the gene ends were 5 bases for V and 5 bases for J; bases not matched to a gene: 10. Germline values: CDR1 SGHAT, CDR2 FQNNGV. CDR3 sequence (DNA): TGTGCCAGCAGCATGGGGCTAGCGGGGGCAAGAGATACGCAGTATTTT. It codes for CASSMGLAGARDTQYF. Combining the CDR3 with reference TRBV11-2 and TRBJ2-3 gives the whole variable domain EAGVAQSPRYKIIEKRQSVAFWCNPISGHATLYWYQQILGQGPKLLIQFQNNGVVDDSQLPKDRFSAERLKGVDSTLKIQPAKLEDSAVYLCASSMGLAGARDTQYFGPGTRLTVL.

The V gene is TRBV6-2 or TRBV6-3, the J gene TRBJ1-1; TRBD1 matches 7 bases. The CDR3 covers 19 residues. Trimming removed 0 bases from V and 2 bases from J; junction bases left unmatched: 15. Germline assignment: CDR1 MNHEY and CDR2 SVGEGT. CDR3 sequence reads: CASSYSTNHGQAYNTEAFF. In DNA form, the CDR3 reads TGTGCCAGCAGTTACTCGACAAACCACGGACAGGCTTATAACACTGAAGCTTTCTTT.

The chain recombines TRBV5-6 with TRBJ2-7, with D possibly TRBD1 on 6 matching bases. The CDR3 is made up of 15 amino acids. CDR1 and CDR2 from the germline V gene are SGHDT and YYEEEE. V gave up 6 bases and J gave up 4 bases, with 20 bases separating them. The CDR3 loop reads CASTVTGTSGYEQYF. CDR3 DNA sequence: TGTGCCAGCACCGTAACAGGGACCTCGGGGTACGAGCAGTACTTC.

V is TRBV27 and J is TRBJ1-1; 7 nucleotides line up with TRBD1. This CDR3 is built from 14 residues. Germline CDR1 is MNHEY and CDR2 is SMNVEV (reference sequence). J gave up 5 bases and V 6 bases, and 9 bases lay outside the gene matches. The CDR3 region is CASRGTAGETEAFF. The CDR3 DNA sequence: TGTGCCAGCAGGGGGACAGCCGGGGAGACTGAAGCTTTCTTT.

The genes are TRBV6-5 and TRBJ2-7; 7 bases are shared with TRBD1. In germline, CDR1 is MNHEY, CDR2 SVGAGI. CDR3 size: 15 residues. Unmatched junction bases numbered 9, after V lost 0 bases and J lost 7 bases. The CDR3 nucleotides are TGTGCCAGCAGTTACTCTTGGGACAGCGTGGGGGAGCAGTACTTC. This gives the protein CASSYSWDSVGEQYF.

CDR3 protein: CASSPRDISNQPQHF. DNA of the CDR3: TGTGCCAGCAGCCCAAGGGACATTAGCAATCAGCCCCAGCATTTT. The chain is built from TRBV28 and TRBJ1-5, with a tentative D call TRBD1 (6 bases). Germline assignment: CDR1 MDHEN and CDR2 SYDVKM. CDR3 size: 15 residues. Deletions cut 6 bases from V and 0 bases from J, with 12 bases between.